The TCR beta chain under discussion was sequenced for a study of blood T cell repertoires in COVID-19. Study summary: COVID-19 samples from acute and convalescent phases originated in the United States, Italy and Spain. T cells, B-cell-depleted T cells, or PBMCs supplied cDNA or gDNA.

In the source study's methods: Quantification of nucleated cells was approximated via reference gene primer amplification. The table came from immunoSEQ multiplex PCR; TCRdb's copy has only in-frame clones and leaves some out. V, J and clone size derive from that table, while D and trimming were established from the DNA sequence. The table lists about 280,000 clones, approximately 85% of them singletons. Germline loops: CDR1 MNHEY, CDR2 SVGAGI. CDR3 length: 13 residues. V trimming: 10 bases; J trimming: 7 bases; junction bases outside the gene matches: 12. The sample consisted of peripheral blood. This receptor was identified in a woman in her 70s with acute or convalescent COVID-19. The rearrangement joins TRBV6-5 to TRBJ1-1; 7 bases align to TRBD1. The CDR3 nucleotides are TGTGCCACCCTCCGGGACAGCCTTCTTGAAGCTTTCTTT. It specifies CATLRDSLLEAFF.